This record covers a single T cell receptor (beta chain). It has no known antigen specificity. Per-base qualities were not stored, and no clone one base away is much larger. Looking up the germline V gene yields CDR1 KGHDR and CDR2 SFDVKD. The CDR3 holds 14 amino acids from the cysteine to the phenylalanine. Of the read, only the CDR3 DNA is kept; its 42 bases are in frame from base 1. Trimming costs V 5 bases and J 2 bases, and their ends lie 8 bases apart. These data are taken from a study of patients and donors after allogeneic stem cell transplantation (dated by TCRdb to between 2020 and 2021). The library came from RT-PCR. Reads for this sample came from a NextSeq 550. TCRdb took the public reads, trimmed them with fastp at Q25, ran MiXCR for clone calling and kept in-frame beta chains. Each record represents a unique CDR3 protein, reported with the most common genes and DNA among its rows. In this sample the table shows 410,000 or so distinct CDR3 sequences, 16% of which occur a single time. The ten largest clones take up 6% to 8% of the sample.

The origin of this receptor is a human donor who was either an allogeneic HSCT recipient or a stem cell or donor lymphocyte infusion donor (not recorded which). It is not recorded whose cells these are; they may come from a transplant donor. Material: blood, either unsorted or a sorted T cell fraction (not recorded which). The chain couples TRBV24-1 to TRBJ2-2, with TRBD1 tentatively as D gene (6 bases match). For the CDR3, the sequence is CATSGTVNTGELFF. The bases are TGTGCCACCAGTGGGACAGTTAACACCGGGGAGCTGTTTTTT.